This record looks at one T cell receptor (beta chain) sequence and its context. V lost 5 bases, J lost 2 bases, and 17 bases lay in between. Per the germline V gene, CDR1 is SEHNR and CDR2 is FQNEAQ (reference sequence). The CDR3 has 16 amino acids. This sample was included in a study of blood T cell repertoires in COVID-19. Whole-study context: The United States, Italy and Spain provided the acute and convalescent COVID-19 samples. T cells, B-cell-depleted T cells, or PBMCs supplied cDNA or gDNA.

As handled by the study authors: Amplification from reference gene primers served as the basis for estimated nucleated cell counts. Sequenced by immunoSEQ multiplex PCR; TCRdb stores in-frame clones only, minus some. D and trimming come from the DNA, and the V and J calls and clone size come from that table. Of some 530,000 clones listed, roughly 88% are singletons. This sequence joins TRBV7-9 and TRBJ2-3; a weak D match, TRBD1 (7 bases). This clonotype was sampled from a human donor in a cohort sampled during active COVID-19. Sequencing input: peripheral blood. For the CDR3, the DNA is TGTGCCAGCAGCCCAGGGGGGCGGCCCTCCACAGATACGCAGTATTTT. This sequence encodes CASSPGGRPSTDTQYF.